The sequence of this TCR beta chain was determined in a study of blood T cell repertoires in COVID-19. About the research overall: Acute and convalescent COVID-19 samples came from the United States, Italy and Spain. The analysed material was cDNA or gDNA that came from T cells, B-cell-depleted T cells, or PBMCs.

Original methodology: Estimated nucleated cell counts came from reference gene primer amplification. Produced via immunoSEQ multiplex PCR; TCRdb's table is partial and in-frame only. V and J calls and clone size come straight from that table; D and trimming were deduced from the DNA. The sample consists of approximately 77,000 clones, about 82% of them appearing once. The CDR3 runs 12 residues. Looked up from germline, CDR1 is DFQATT and CDR2 is SNEGSKA (reference sequence). V gave up 3 bases and J gave up 6 bases, with 10 bases separating them. This receptor was obtained from a woman aged 60 to 75 with acute or convalescent COVID-19. The specimen was peripheral blood. V usage is TRBV20-1 and J usage is TRBJ2-3, with D perhaps TRBD2 (5 bases). The CDR3 DNA follows: TGCAGTGCTAGTCGGGGAAGCGATACGCAGTATTTT. It codes for CSASRGSDTQYF.